This T cell receptor beta chain was captured in a study of cytomegalovirus exposure and HLA in healthy donors. Turning to the study itself: Early released data had around 79 million unique TCRs, all coming from HLA-typed donors. Regarding the study as a whole: Available immune exposure information covered CMV serostatus only. Later genetic work tied a missense DCLRE1C variant to beta-chain V and J trimming.

As for this clone: Its antigen remains unidentified.

The germline V gene encodes CDR1 SEHNR and CDR2 FQNEAQ (reference sequence). Trimming removed 1 base from V and 14 bases from J, with 8 bases in between. This CDR3 has 10 amino acids. In the PCR, 60 Vbeta and 13 Jbeta primers were used. TCRdb's table, derived via immunoSEQ multiplex PCR, lists solely in-frame clones and lacks some. This sample has 150,000 to 200,000 clones; around 80% occur once, and the top ten carry approximately 2.4%. The chain couples TRBV7-9 to TRBJ1-2; D is uncertain. Sequencing was carried out using PBMCs. This sequence originates from a woman between 45 and 65 years old in good health and CMV-seronegative. CDR3 nucleotides: TGTGCCAGCAGCTTAGTGGCTTGGACCTTC. The encoded protein is CASSLVAWTF. Based on the CDR3 plus reference TRBV7-9 and TRBJ1-2, the full variable domain is DTGVSQNPRHKITKRGQNVTFRCDPISEHNRLYWYRQTLGQGPEFLTYFQNEAQLEKSRLLSDRFSAERPKGSFSTLEIQRTEQGDSAMYLCASSLVAWTFGSGTRLTVV.